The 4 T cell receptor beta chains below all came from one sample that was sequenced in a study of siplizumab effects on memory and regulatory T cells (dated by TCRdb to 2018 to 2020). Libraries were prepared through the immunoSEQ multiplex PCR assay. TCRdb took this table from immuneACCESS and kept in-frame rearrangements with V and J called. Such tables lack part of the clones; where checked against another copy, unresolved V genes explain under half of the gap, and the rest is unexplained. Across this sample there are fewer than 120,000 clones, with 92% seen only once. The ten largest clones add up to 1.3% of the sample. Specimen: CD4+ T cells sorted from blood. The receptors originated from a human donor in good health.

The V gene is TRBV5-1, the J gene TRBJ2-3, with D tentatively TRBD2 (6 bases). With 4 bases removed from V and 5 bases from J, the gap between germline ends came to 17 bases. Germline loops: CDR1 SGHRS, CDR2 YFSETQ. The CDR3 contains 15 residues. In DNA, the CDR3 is TGCGCCAGCAGCCGCGGAGGGCCGGTGGTAGATACGCAGTATTTT. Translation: CASSRGGPVVDTQYF.

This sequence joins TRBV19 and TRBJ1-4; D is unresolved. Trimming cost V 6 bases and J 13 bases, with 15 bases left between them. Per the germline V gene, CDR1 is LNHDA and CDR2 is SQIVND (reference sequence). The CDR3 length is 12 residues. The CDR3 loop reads CASSQNGERLFF. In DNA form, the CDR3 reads TGTGCCAGTAGCCAAAACGGGGAACGACTGTTTTTT. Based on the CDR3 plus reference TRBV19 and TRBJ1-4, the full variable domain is DGGITQSPKYLFRKEGQNVTLSCEQNLNHDAMYWYRQDPGQGLRLIYYSQIVNDFQKGDIAEGYSVSREKKESFPLTVTSAQKNPTAFYLCASSQNGERLFFGSGTQLSVL.

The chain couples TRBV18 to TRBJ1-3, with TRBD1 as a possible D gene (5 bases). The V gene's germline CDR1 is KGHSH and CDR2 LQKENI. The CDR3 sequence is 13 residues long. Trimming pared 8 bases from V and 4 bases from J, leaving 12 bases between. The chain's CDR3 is CASADMQGNTIYF. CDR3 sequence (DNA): TGTGCCAGCGCGGACATGCAGGGAAACACCATATATTTT.

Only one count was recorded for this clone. The CDR3 loop is CASSPTGRNGYTF. The DNA for the CDR3 is TGTGCCAGCAGCCCGACAGGGAGAAATGGCTACACCTTC. J is TRBJ1-2 and V is TRBV7-9; 7 positions match TRBD1. This CDR3 comprises 13 residues. The germline V gene has CDR1 SEHNR and CDR2 FQNEAQ (reference sequence). V lost 5 bases to trimming and J lost 6 bases; unmatched junction nucleotides: 6.